The 15 T cell receptor beta chains listed next were all sequenced from one sample in a study of neurological immune-mediated disorders. TCRdb itself ran the 5' RACE reads through MiXCR, one entry per CDR3 protein. The table includes about 66,000 distinct CDR3 sequences, roughly 4.3% detected once. The sequenced material came from PBMCs. The receptor source for this set is a man aged 30 to 39 with multiple sclerosis.

The gene calls are TRBV20-1 and TRBJ2-1; the match to TRBD2 covers 13 bases. J was trimmed by 10 bases and V by 0 bases; bases with no gene match: 15. The CDR3 runs to 18 residues. Germline V gene lookup returns CDR1 DFQATT and CDR2 SNEGSKA (reference sequence). CDR3 amino acids: CSARDFTGLAGSLGEQFF. CDR3 DNA: TGCAGTGCTAGAGATTTCACGGGACTAGCGGGGTCCCTCGGGGAGCAGTTCTTC.

The V gene is TRBV20-1, the J gene TRBJ1-4; no clear D gene. The CDR3 sequence is 15 residues long. Between the trimmed V and J ends, which lost 2 bases and 7 bases, there was a span of 17 bases. CDR1 and CDR2 (germline): DFQATT, SNEGSKA (reference sequence). CDR3: CSARNRAGGSEKLFF. The CDR3 DNA follows: TGCAGTGCTAGAAATAGGGCAGGAGGGAGTGAAAAACTGTTTTTT.

This clonotype has a handful of counts. At one boundary the junction diverges from the germline segment, which might be a read error. The CDR3 sequence is CASSQSPTRPPQNF. The CDR3 DNA is TGTGCCAGCAGCCAGTCCCCGACACGTCCGCCCCAGAATTTT. The V call is TRBV3-1, the J call TRBJ1-5; D unclear. Germline CDR1 LGHDT, CDR2 YNNKEL (reference sequence). The CDR3 runs 14 residues.

This clonotype was seen at least ten times. The chain links TRBV20-1 to TRBJ2-7; 7 bases fit TRBD1. Germline assignment: CDR1 DFQATT and CDR2 SNEGSKA (reference sequence). After removal of 2 bases from V and 1 base from J, the junction contained 5 bases not matched to a gene. The CDR3 runs 14 residues. CDR3 loop: CSARTRTGSYEQYF. The CDR3 DNA follows: TGCAGTGCTAGAACCCGGACAGGTTCCTACGAGCAGTACTTC.

There are many counts of this clonotype. V usage is TRBV5-1 and J usage is TRBJ2-1; 12 bases align to TRBD2. This CDR3 spans 15 amino acids. The trim removed 5 bases at V and 3 bases at J, leaving 3 bases unmatched. In germline, CDR1 is SGHRS, CDR2 YFSETQ. The CDR3 region has the DNA TGCGCCAGCAGGACTAGCGGGGGATACTACAATGAGCAGTTCTTC. Its protein product is CASRTSGGYYNEQFF.

This clonotype was counted many times. The rearrangement joins TRBV5-1 to TRBJ2-1, with 10 nucleotides matching TRBD2. CDR1 and CDR2 (germline): SGHRS, YFSETQ. The CDR3 runs to 15 residues. J was trimmed by 10 bases and V by 0 bases; bases with no gene match: 7. For the CDR3, the DNA is TGCGCCAGCAGCTTGGACCTAGCGGGGGAGGCCGAGCAGTTCTTC. Translation gives CASSLDLAGEAEQFF.

At least ten counts were recorded for this clonotype. V is TRBV10-1 and J is TRBJ2-1; 9 positions match TRBD2. The CDR3 is made up of 15 amino acids. V was pared by 5 bases and J by 1 base, with 3 bases of the junction left unmatched. Germline V lookup: CDR1 WNHNN, CDR2 SYGVQD (reference sequence). CDR3 loop: CASSLAGRSYNEQFF. Here the CDR3 DNA reads TGCGCCAGCAGTCTAGCGGGGAGGTCCTACAATGAGCAGTTCTTC.

This clonotype was counted ten times or more. The chain combines TRBV29-1 with TRBJ1-1, with no clear D. The V gene's germline CDR1 is SQVTM and CDR2 ANQGSEA. Trimming removed 3 bases at V and 4 bases at J, with 12 bases between. The length of the CDR3 is 13 residues. The CDR3 region has the DNA TGCAGCGTTGATGATTTGTTCAGCACTGAAGCTTTCTTT. Protein product: CSVDDLFSTEAFF.

This clonotype was recorded a few times. The chain carries TRBV20-1 and TRBJ1-5, with 11 bases matching TRBD1. The V gene's germline CDR1 is DFQATT and CDR2 SNEGSKA (reference sequence). The CDR3 covers 14 residues. The V segment lost 5 bases and the J segment 7 bases; nucleotides outside the gene matches: 7. Here the CDR3 reads CSARAGTGGQPQHF. The CDR3 DNA is TGCAGTGCTCGGGCCGGGACAGGGGGACAGCCCCAGCATTTT.

This clonotype was counted a few times. V is TRBV7-9 and J is TRBJ2-2; D remains unclear. Trimming took off 5 bases at V and 7 bases at J, with 8 bases between the two ends. Germline loops: CDR1 SEHNR, CDR2 FQNEAQ (reference sequence). The CDR3 loop spans 12 amino acids. The CDR3 DNA follows: TGTGCCAGCAGCGTACAGTACGGGGAGCTGTTTTTT. It specifies CASSVQYGELFF.

The sample holds many counts of this clonotype. This rearrangement joins TRBV20-1 to TRBJ1-2; 9 bases align to TRBD1. The junction had 10 bases not matched to a gene; V was cut back by 5 bases and J by 3 bases. This CDR3 is 15 amino acids long. CDR1 is DFQATT and CDR2 is SNEGSKA in the germline V gene (reference sequence). The DNA of the CDR3 is TGCAGTGCTGGGTTACAGGGGGCGATAGACTATGGCTACACCTTC. Translated: CSAGLQGAIDYGYTF.

This clonotype was counted at least ten times. The rearrangement joins TRBV10-3 to TRBJ1-2; D remains ambiguous. The V and J ends lost 0 bases and 5 bases respectively, with 7 bases between them. This CDR3 spans 13 amino acids. Germline loops: CDR1 ENHRY, CDR2 SYGVKD. The CDR3 is CAISESIGYGYTF. The CDR3, as DNA: TGTGCCATCAGTGAGTCGATTGGGTATGGCTACACCTTC.

The chain couples TRBV27 to TRBJ2-3, with D possibly being TRBD2 (6 bases). Trimming took off 2 bases at V and 0 bases at J, with 18 bases between the two ends. The CDR3 sequence is 18 residues long. Germline CDR1 MNHEY, CDR2 SMNVEV (reference sequence). The CDR3 bases are TGTGCCAGCAGTTTACGGATGGGAGGCGGGCCTAGCACAGATACGCAGTATTTT. This encodes CASSLRMGGGPSTDTQYF.

Many counts were recorded for this clonotype. V usage is TRBV6-1 and J usage is TRBJ1-5, with D possibly TRBD1 on 6 matching bases. The CDR3 totals 15 residues. The germline V gene encodes CDR1 MNHNS and CDR2 SASEGT. V lost 4 bases, J lost 0 bases, and 10 bases lay in between. This CDR3 reads CASSGRGVSNQPQHF. The CDR3 DNA reads as TGTGCCAGCAGTGGAAGGGGGGTTAGCAATCAGCCCCAGCATTTT.

With respect to this clonotype: Relative to the germline gene, one junction end is altered; a read error may explain this. V usage is TRBV4-1 and J usage is TRBJ2-3; 10 nucleotides agree with TRBD2. The CDR3 runs 16 residues. Germline-derived CDR1 and CDR2 are MGHRA and YSYEKL. CDR3 residues: CASNQRQSGGADTQYF. The CDR3, as DNA: TGCGCCAGCAACCAAAGGCAGAGCGGGGGGGCTGATACGCAGTATTTT.